Included here is one TCR beta chain sequence, with context. Trimming stripped 4 bases from V and 3 bases from J, with 13 bases between. Looked up from germline, CDR1 is SGHAT and CDR2 is FQNNGV. The CDR3 contains 15 residues. Naivety among CD8 cells was defined by CD45RO negativity and positive CCR7 selection, thereby excluding terminally differentiated effector memory CD45RA+ cells. DNA at approximately 200 ng, tens of thousands of T cell genomes, went into sorted-subset replicate PCRs. This table comes from immunoSEQ multiplex PCR, and its TCRdb copy is limited to in-frame clones, with some not included. In the table there are about 750,000 clones, more than 85% of which are singletons. This sample was taken from a study of shared clonotypes between healthy human individuals. Study background: Plates per donor: three CD4 naive, three CD4 memory, two CD8 naive, one CD8 memory.

The specimen sequenced was naive CD8+ T cells sorted from blood. The source of this sequence is a man aged 25-45 years in good health. The chain carries TRBV11-2 and TRBJ2-1; D not resolved. The DNA of the CDR3 is TGTGCCAGCAGCTCAAACCTCAACATCTACAATGAGCAGTTCTTC. The encoded protein is CASSSNLNIYNEQFF.